The rows below give T cell receptor beta chains drawn from one sample of a study of T-cell memory formation after mild COVID-19. TCRdb re-derived calls from the 5' RACE reads in MiXCR, one entry per CDR3 protein. The sample includes approximately 500,000 distinct CDR3 sequences, about 23% seen only once; the top ten take approximately 12%. The specimen was PBMCs or a T cell subset sorted from them (not recorded which). The receptors shown here come from an adult woman who had mild COVID-19 (a few samples of this study predate the infection). Cell type and time point are not known. Both conserved end residues are part of each CDR3. A D gene is named only where the DNA matches it firmly. Some rows have no size entry. The others give once, few or many, or a class for an expanded clone.

cdr3_aa	cdr3_nt	j_call	cdr3_length	clone_size	v_call	d_call
CASSYGTSYEQYF	TGTGCCAGCAGTTATGGGACGTCGTACGAGCAGTACTTC	TRBJ2-7	13	many	TRBV12-3/TRBV12-4	-
CASSEAGAHGYTF	TGTGCCAGCAGCGAAGCCGGGGCCCATGGCTACACCTTC	TRBJ1-2	13	few	TRBV7-8	-
CSAGAGNTIYF	TGCAGCGCCGGAGCTGGAAACACCATATATTTT	TRBJ1-3	11	-	TRBV29-1	-
CSVVLVQGSAAFF	TGCAGCGTCGTCCTAGTGCAGGGATCCGCAGCTTTCTTT	TRBJ1-1	13	-	TRBV29-1	-
CASSRGTSGSTDTQYF	TGTGCTAGCAGCCGCGGGACTAGCGGGAGCACAGATACGCAGTATTTT	TRBJ2-3	16	few	TRBV7-7	TRBD2
CASSLGTGYYGYTF	TGTGCCAGCAGTTTGGGGACAGGATACTATGGCTACACCTTC	TRBJ1-2	14	many	TRBV6-6	TRBD1
CASSLGQGDTYGYTF	TGCGCCAGCAGCCTGGGGCAGGGAGATACCTATGGCTACACCTTC	TRBJ1-2	15	few	TRBV4-3	-
CASSLAVFQNEQFF	TGTGCCAGCAGCTTGGCAGTCTTTCAGAATGAGCAGTTCTTC	TRBJ2-1	14	-	TRBV5-5	-
CASSLTRGIQETQYF	TGTGCCAGCAGCCTTACACGGGGAATACAAGAGACCCAGTACTTC	TRBJ2-5	15	-	TRBV3-1	-
CSVSRASRGVEQFF	TGCAGCGTATCTAGGGCGTCACGGGGAGTTGAGCAGTTCTTC	TRBJ2-1	14	few	TRBV29-1	-
CAISGRGGTDTQYF	TGTGCCATCAGTGGGCGGGGGGGCACAGATACGCAGTATTTT	TRBJ2-3	14	few	TRBV10-3	TRBD2
CASSPRSGVEDGYTF	TGTGCCAGCAGCCCCCGGTCAGGGGTTGAAGACGGCTACACCTTC	TRBJ1-2	15	few	TRBV7-6	-
CASSREGLAGLYEQYF	TGTGCCAGCAGCCGAGAGGGACTAGCGGGCCTCTACGAGCAGTACTTC	TRBJ2-7	16	-	TRBV4-2	TRBD2
CASSTPVVAGVYEQYF	TGTGCCAGCAGTACCCCGGTGGTAGCGGGAGTGTACGAGCAGTACTTC	TRBJ2-7	16	-	TRBV6-6	TRBD2
CATSSLGGSTEAFF	TGTGCCACCAGCAGCTTAGGGGGTTCCACTGAAGCTTTCTTT	TRBJ1-1	14	-	TRBV15	-
CASRSLLKSNTGELFF	TGTGCCAGCCGTTCTTTGCTAAAGTCGAACACCGGGGAGCTGTTTTTT	TRBJ2-2	16	few	TRBV28	-
CSVEDLVNEQFF	TGCAGCGTTGAAGATCTGGTCAATGAGCAGTTCTTC	TRBJ2-1	12	-	TRBV29-1	-
CASSWPGAFF	TGTGCCAGCAGCTGGCCGGGAGCTTTCTTT	TRBJ1-1	10	-	TRBV7-9	-
CASSFGGTPNTEAFF	TGTGCCAGCTCTTTCGGTGGGACGCCGAACACTGAAGCTTTCTTT	TRBJ1-1	15	-	TRBV12-3/TRBV12-4	-
CASSSPILGQQYF	TGTGCCAGCAGCTCACCGATTCTGGGTCAGCAGTACTTC	TRBJ2-7	13	-	TRBV7-6	-
CATSRGRATNEKLFF	TGTGCCACCAGCAGAGGAAGGGCAACTAATGAAAAACTGTTTTTT	TRBJ1-4	15	-	TRBV15	-
CASSSIPVGEQFF	TGTGCCAGCAGTTCTATTCCTGTGGGTGAGCAGTTCTTC	TRBJ2-1	13	-	TRBV6-5	-
CASSARVGRIYEQYF	TGTGCCAGCAGCGCAAGGGTTGGACGGATTTACGAGCAGTACTTC	TRBJ2-7	15	-	TRBV7-9	-
CAWSVTRGREQYF	TGTGCCTGGAGTGTAACCAGGGGTCGCGAGCAGTACTTC	TRBJ2-7	13	-	TRBV30	-
CAINWDGGTDTQYF	TGTGCCATCAACTGGGATGGAGGGACAGATACGCAGTATTTT	TRBJ2-3	14	few	TRBV10-3	-
CASSFGVATGELFF	TGTGCCAGCAGCTTCGGGGTTGCCACCGGGGAGCTGTTTTTT	TRBJ2-2	14	-	TRBV7-9	-